This record covers a single T cell receptor beta chain. Germline CDR1 is SGHDT and CDR2 is YYEEEE. The V gene lost 2 bases and the J gene lost 2 bases, with 13 bases spanning the gap. The length of the CDR3 is 15 residues. Profiled with immunoSEQ multiplex PCR; TCRdb holds only in-frame clones, not every one. Found here are more than 250,000 clones, approximately 88% of them singletons; the top ten hold under 2%. These data come from a study of blood T cell repertoires in COVID-19. The receptor's source is a woman aged 25 to 39 with COVID-19, enrolled during active disease. The V gene is TRBV5-6, the J gene TRBJ1-2; no clear D. The sample comprised peripheral blood. CDR3 loop: CASSLIGMENYGYTF. CDR3 DNA sequence: TGTGCCAGCAGCTTAATCGGGATGGAGAACTATGGCTACACCTTC.